Following are 24 T cell receptor beta chains from one sample sequenced in a study of human T cells and chemical hapten exposure. TCRdb processed the RACE reads anew with MiXCR; each CDR3 protein has one entry. This sample has 110,000 or so distinct CDR3 sequences; less than 10% occur once, and the top ten carry 3% to 4%. Time point here: patch test 2, 6 weeks after DPC sensitization. Stated treatment: therapeutic diphenylcyclopropenone sensitization with weekly scalp DPC. The sample here was whole blood, taken in connection with sensitization to the hapten diphenylcyclopropenone (DPC). The receptors derive from a woman aged 40 to 50 with alopecia areata. Some clones in this sample may be carry-over from other donors' samples.

This clonotype was recorded a few times. The chain is built from TRBV7-6 and TRBJ2-2, with TRBD1 as a possible D gene (5 bases). V lost 5 bases and J lost 5, with 12 bases in between. The CDR3 extends over 14 amino acids. Germline V gene sequence: CDR1 SGHVS, CDR2 FNYEAQ. CDR3 DNA: TGTGCCAGCAGCGCCAATCAGGGTACCGGGGAGCTGTTTTTT. This sequence encodes CASSANQGTGELFF. Full variable domain (rest looked up from reference TRBV7-6 and TRBJ2-2): GAGVSQSPRYKVTKRGQDVALRCDPISGHVSLYWYRQALGQGPEFLTYFNYEAQQDKSGLPNDRFSAERPEGSISTLTIQRTEQRDSAMYRCASSANQGTGELFFGEGSRLTVL.

In regard to this clonotype: This may arise from a read error, as a much more abundant clone is one base away. This chain joins TRBV11-2 and TRBJ2-7, with a weak D call TRBD1 (5 bases). V lost 2 bases to trimming and J lost 2 bases, with 16 bases between them. Germline assignment: CDR1 SGHAT and CDR2 FQNNGV. The length of the CDR3 is 16 residues. This CDR3 is CASSLMRQMKPYEQYF. The CDR3, as DNA: TGTGCCAGCAGCTTAATGCGACAGATGAAACCCTACGAGCAGTACTTC. The variable domain in full, completed from reference TRBV11-2 and TRBJ2-7, reads EAGVAQSPRYKIIEKRQSVAFWCNPISGHATLYWYQQILGQGPKLLIQFQNNGVVDDSQLPKDRFSAERLKGVDSTLKIQPAKLEDSAVYLCASSLMRQMKPYEQYFGPGTRLTVT.

This sequence joins TRBV12-3 or TRBV12-4 and TRBJ2-1, with 7 positions matching TRBD1. The CDR3 totals 13 residues. Unmatched junction bases numbered 8, after V lost 11 bases and J lost 4 bases. For the CDR3, the DNA is TGTGCCGTACTGGACAGGACTTACAATGAGCAGTTCTTC. The encoded protein is CAVLDRTYNEQFF.

This clonotype was recorded at least ten times. The rearrangement joins TRBV6-2 or TRBV6-3 to TRBJ2-1; D call uncertain. CDR3 length: 16 residues. From germline, CDR1 is MNHEY and CDR2 SVGEGT. V was shortened by 0 bases and J by 0 bases, with 9 bases between the two germline ends. This CDR3 is CASSYSSLPSYNEQFF. As DNA, the CDR3 is TGTGCCAGCAGTTACTCGAGCCTCCCCTCCTACAATGAGCAGTTCTTC.

This clonotype was counted a few times. The J gene is TRBJ2-3, the V gene TRBV10-1; D unclear. Trimming took off 2 bases at V and 7 bases at J, with 13 bases between the two ends. This CDR3 has 14 residues. Per the germline V gene, CDR1 is WNHNN and CDR2 is SYGVQD (reference sequence). The DNA for the CDR3 is TGCGCCAGCAGTGAGAGACCCATCCCGAATACGCAGTATTTT. Translated, it gives CASSERPIPNTQYF.

At least ten counts were recorded for this clonotype. The chain has TRBV9 and TRBJ2-5, with a weak D call TRBD2 (7 bases). Between the trimmed V and J ends, which lost 3 bases and 5 bases, there was a span of 23 bases. Per the germline V gene, CDR1 is SGDLS and CDR2 is YYNGEE. The CDR3 runs to 17 residues. CDR3: CASSAGAGAGTFETQYF. CDR3 DNA: TGTGCCAGCAGCGCTGGCGCGGGGGCGGGGACCTTTGAGACCCAGTACTTC.

This clonotype showed up many times. The J gene is TRBJ1-1, the V gene TRBV9, with D possibly matching TRBD1 (5 bases). Germline CDR1 SGDLS, CDR2 YYNGEE. There are 13 residues in the CDR3. The V end lost 3 bases, the J end lost 0 bases, and 6 bases lay between the germline ends. The CDR3 nucleotides read TGTGCCAGCAGCGCGACAGTGAACACTGAAGCTTTCTTT. Its protein is CASSATVNTEAFF.

This clonotype was picked up many times. The chain is built from TRBV4-3 and TRBJ1-2; 8 nucleotides line up with TRBD1. The length of the CDR3 is 16 residues. The germline gives CDR1 LGHNA, CDR2 YSLEER. Trimming at V came to 1 base and at J to 3 bases, leaving 7 bases not matched to a gene. The CDR3 region has the DNA TGCGCCAGCAGCCAAGGAGACAGGGGAGTTCACTATGGCTACACCTTC. It yields the protein CASSQGDRGVHYGYTF.

At least ten counts were recorded for this clonotype. The genes are TRBV15 and TRBJ2-4, with D perhaps TRBD1 or TRBD2 (5 bases each). V was pared by 0 bases and J by 0 bases, with 12 bases between. The CDR3 length is 17 residues. Germline V gene sequence: CDR1 LNHNV, CDR2 YYDKDF (reference sequence). CDR3 nucleotides: TGTGCCACCAGCAGAGATTACAGGACTTTAGCCAAAAACATTCAGTACTTC. Protein: CATSRDYRTLAKNIQYF.

This chain links TRBV11-2 with TRBJ2-3, with 9 bases that match TRBD2. V gave up 4 bases and J gave up 4 bases; unmatched junction bases: 6. The CDR3 sequence is 15 residues long. CDR1 is SGHAT and CDR2 is FQNNGV in the germline V gene. CDR3 residues: CASSSTGTSPDTQYF. The CDR3 region has the DNA TGTGCCAGCAGCTCCACAGGGACTAGCCCAGATACGCAGTATTTT.

The gene calls are TRBV7-9 and TRBJ2-1; D may correspond to TRBD1 or TRBD2 (5 bases each). The length of the CDR3 is 15 residues. V lost 5 bases, J lost 8 bases, and 19 bases lay in between. Germline CDR1 is SEHNR and CDR2 is FQNEAQ (reference sequence). The CDR3 nucleotides read TGTGCCAGCAGCCCACCGGGACGAGAGGATCATGAGCAGTTCTTC. Translated, it gives CASSPPGREDHEQFF.

J is TRBJ2-7 and V is TRBV12-3 or TRBV12-4; 10 positions agree with TRBD2. The CDR3 contains 15 residues. V shed 5 bases and J 2 bases; nucleotides not matched to a gene: 6. CDR3 region: CASSPLAGGPYEQYF. In DNA form, the CDR3 reads TGTGCCAGCAGTCCCTTAGCGGGGGGACCCTACGAGCAGTACTTC.

This clonotype was seen ten or more times. This chain joins TRBV20-1 and TRBJ2-1, with TRBD2 matching 7 bases. This CDR3 is built from 15 residues. Germline V gives CDR1 DFQATT, CDR2 SNEGSKA (reference sequence). V shed 6 bases and J 6 bases; nucleotides not matched to a gene: 14. The CDR3 here is CSATRGLLSRNEQFF. The CDR3 bases are TGCAGTGCCACGCGGGGACTACTGTCCCGCAATGAGCAGTTCTTC.

This clonotype was picked up many times. The genes are TRBV7-2 and TRBJ1-2; possible D gene TRBD1, 6 bases. Germline CDR1 SGHTA, CDR2 FQGNSA. This CDR3 comprises 14 residues. V was cut by 5 bases and J by 4 bases, with 14 bases left in between. Here the CDR3 reads CASSPRTVLYGYTF. CDR3 DNA sequence: TGTGCCAGCAGCCCGAGGACAGTCCTCTATGGCTACACCTTC.

Note on this clonotype: The junction departs from the called germline gene at one end, perhaps through a read error. The rearrangement uses TRBV6-2 or TRBV6-3 and TRBJ2-6; no firm D call. The germline gives CDR1 MNHEY, CDR2 SVGEGT. The CDR3 totals 19 residues. The CDR3 here is CVSSYGFALAPSGANVLTF. CDR3 DNA: TGTGTCAGCAGTTACGGTTTCGCGTTGGCCCCCTCTGGGGCCAACGTCCTGACTTTC.

The chain has TRBV29-1 and TRBJ1-2, with 8 bases lining up with TRBD1. The CDR3 sequence is 12 residues long. Trimming removed 7 bases from V and 3 bases from J; junction bases left unmatched: 4. CDR1 is SQVTM, CDR2 ANQGSEA, per germline. CDR3 bases: TGCAGCGCCAAACAGGGGGACTATGGCTACACCTTC. It specifies CSAKQGDYGYTF.

This clonotype occurred many times. This sequence joins TRBV11-2 and TRBJ1-5; D remains unclear. This CDR3 has 13 amino acids. Germline CDR1 reads SGHAT; CDR2 reads FQNNGV. V dropped 0 bases and J dropped 5 bases, with 5 bases sitting between them. The CDR3 DNA is TGTGCCAGCAGCTTAGAACGCCATCAGCCCCAGCATTTT. Protein: CASSLERHQPQHF.

There are many counts of this clonotype. The gene calls are TRBV18 and TRBJ2-2; D ambiguous. This CDR3 spans 13 amino acids. V shed 6 bases and J shed 6 bases, with 11 bases lying between them. In germline, CDR1 is KGHSH, CDR2 LQKENI. CDR3 coding DNA: TGTGCCAGCTCGGCGGTAGAGGCCGGGGAGCTGTTTTTT. Translated: CASSAVEAGELFF.

This clonotype was seen ten or more times. CDR3 loop: CASSPSGESGNTIYF. DNA of the CDR3: TGTGCCAGCTCACCAAGCGGGGAGAGTGGAAACACCATATATTTT. The rearrangement links TRBV18 to TRBJ1-3; no definite D call. This CDR3 contains 15 residues. Per germline, CDR1 KGHSH and CDR2 LQKENI. V lost 2 bases to trimming and J lost 3 bases, with 11 bases between them.

This clonotype was seen ten or more times. The rearrangement uses TRBV7-3 and TRBJ1-5; D gene unclear. Germline V lookup: CDR1 SGHTA, CDR2 FQGTGA. Trimming shortened V by 2 bases and J by 3 bases, and 5 bases separated the two germline ends. The CDR3 has 13 residues. The CDR3 region has the DNA TGTGCCAGCAGCTTAGATAACAATCAGCCCCAGCATTTT. Its translation is CASSLDNNQPQHF. Based on the CDR3 plus reference TRBV7-3 and TRBJ1-5, the full variable domain is GAGVSQTPSNKVTEKGKYVELRCDPISGHTALYWYRQSLGQGPEFLIYFQGTGAADDSGLPNDRFFAVRPEGSVSTLKIQRTERGDSAVYLCASSLDNNQPQHFGDGTRLSIL.

This clonotype was observed a few times. This chain connects TRBV7-9 to TRBJ2-7; no reliable D call. V lost 1 base to trimming and J lost 0 bases, with 7 bases between them. This CDR3 region has 14 residues. CDR1 is SEHNR and CDR2 is FQNEAQ in the germline V gene (reference sequence). Here the CDR3 reads CASSLVADSYEQYF. The CDR3 bases are TGTGCCAGCAGCTTAGTCGCAGACTCCTACGAGCAGTACTTC.

V usage is TRBV14 and J usage is TRBJ2-3; D gene unclear. CDR1 is SGHDN and CDR2 is FVKESK in the germline V gene. Trimming shortened V by 1 base and J by 1 base, and 9 bases separated the two germline ends. The CDR3 has 15 amino acids. CDR3 nucleotide sequence: TGTGCCAGCAGCCAAGCCGTATATCGCACAGATACGCAGTATTTT. It translates to CASSQAVYRTDTQYF. The full variable domain, in which reference TRBV14 and TRBJ2-3 provide the parts outside the CDR3, is EAGVTQFPSHSVIEKGQTVTLRCDPISGHDNLYWYRRVMGKEIKFLLHFVKESKQDESGMPNNRFLAERTGGTYSTLKVQPAELEDSGVYFCASSQAVYRTDTQYFGPGTRLTVL.

The chain employs TRBV5-1 and TRBJ2-4; perhaps TRBD1 as D (6 bases). The CDR3 is made up of 19 amino acids. Germline lookup yields CDR1 SGHRS and CDR2 YFSETQ. Trimming took 1 base from V and 1 from J, leaving 21 bases between them. The CDR3 DNA sequence: TGCGCCAGCAGCTTGCTCCTGGGATCAGGGGCATTGGCCAAAAACATTCAGTACTTC. As protein: CASSLLLGSGALAKNIQYF.

This clonotype was detected ten times or more. This chain joins TRBV4-2 and TRBJ2-2, with D tentatively TRBD1 or TRBD2 (5 bases each). Between the trimmed V and J ends, which lost 2 bases and 0 bases, there was a span of 19 bases. Germline V gene data show CDR1 as LGHNA and CDR2 as YNFKEQ. The length of the CDR3 is 19 residues. For the CDR3, the DNA is TGTGCCAGCAGCCAACGCGTCCTTACCCAGGGAGCGAACACCGGGGAGCTGTTTTTT. It encodes CASSQRVLTQGANTGELFF.